The source of this T cell receptor (beta chain) is a study of blood T cell repertoires in COVID-19 (dated by TCRdb to 2019 to 2021). With regard to the full study: Collaborator samples came from the United States, Italy and Spain and covered acute and convalescent phases of COVID-19. The prospective study material was composed of cDNA or gDNA derived from T cells, B-cell-depleted T cells, or PBMCs. Deeply sampled blood TCRbeta repertoires from subjects exposed to, actively infected with, or recovered from COVID-19 were included in the dataset. The repertoires were released in a freely available public database intended as a resource for research on the immune response to SARS-CoV-2. Samples were obtained from the ongoing ImmuneRACE study (first 160 participants) and from about 1,300 subjects provided by 6 global collaborators. A de-identified subject ID, COVID-19 status, age in years and sex were almost always included in the sample metadata. HLA class I and class II types, where available, came from metadata supplied by the sample provider rather than from assay-based typing.

TCRbeta CDR3 regions were amplified from genomic DNA by means of the immunoSEQ Assay, a bias-controlled multiplex PCR. On the study's bioinformatics: The number of nucleated cells in each sample was estimated by amplification of reference gene primers within the assay. To quantify the absolute abundance of each unique TCRbeta CDR3 rearrangement, sequence reads were collapsed and filtered. For each sample, productive Simpson clonality was calculated by taking the square root of Simpson's diversity index across productive rearrangements. Drawn from immuneACCESS, this table holds only the in-frame rearrangements with V and J called that TCRdb kept. Clones are partly lost; checked studies trace under half to an unresolved V gene and leave the rest unexplained. The V and J calls and clone size were taken over from that table, and D and trimming were inferred from the DNA. The sample table lists 25,000 to 30,000 clones, approximately 94% of them with a count of one. In total, the top ten clones hold 3.5% to 5% of the sample.

The germline V gene gives CDR1 as MNHNS and CDR2 as SASEGT. The V end gives up 1 base and the J end 13 bases, leaving 14 bases in the junction not matched to a gene. From its cysteine to its phenylalanine, the CDR3 spans 15 amino acids. Just the 45-base CDR3 DNA is kept, in frame starting at base 1. The research as a whole found: The quantity of clinical and demographic metadata differed by source and by participant and was supplied without curation.

The collaborating institutions used their own protocols to collect whole blood in K2EDTA tubes. Collaborator samples were shipped for TCRbeta analysis as frozen whole blood, isolated PBMCs, or DNA extracted from either sample type. With regard to this clone: The target of this receptor is not known. No per-base quality is available; no much larger clone lies one base away.

The sequence links TRBV6-1 to TRBJ2-5, and 8 bases in between align with TRBD2. Sample: peripheral blood. This sequence originates from a human donor with active COVID-19. The donor label of this sample is uncertain. The DNA reads as follows: TGTGCCAGCAGTGAAGTTCGGAGCGGGGGAGGCCCCTGGTACTTC. Translated, this gives CASSEVRSGGGPWYF.